This record concerns one T cell receptor (beta chain) sequence. Partitioning of CD4+ cells yielded a CD45RA+ naive subset and a CD45RA-negative memory subset. This sample stems from a study of shared clonotypes between healthy human individuals. From germline, CDR1 is MNHNS and CDR2 SASEGT. This CDR3 has 14 amino acids. The V end was cut by 2 bases, the J end by 5 bases, with 10 bases between. Using immunoSEQ multiplex PCR, the repertoire was profiled, and TCRdb retains in-frame clones only, with some absent. Here the sample spans fewer than 1.8 million clones, approximately 98.5% being singletons. V is TRBV6-1 and J is TRBJ2-1; TRBD2 is a possible D gene (5 bases). What was sequenced was naive CD4+ T cells sorted from blood. Subset: CD45RA+ positively selected. The origin of this receptor is a young man in good health. The CDR3 here is CASSERTRHNEQFF. CDR3 nucleotides: TGTGCCAGCAGTGAAAGAACTAGACACAATGAGCAGTTCTTC.